The present T cell receptor beta chain was sequenced within a study of chemoradiotherapy in HPV16-positive cancers. Turning to the study itself: Functional T-cell assays on a couple of HPV16-positive patients' cells defined candidate HPV-specific clones and common TCR motifs. Study-level points and caveats: Non-HPV-specific T cells did not expand in tumors during treatment, whereas candidate HPV-specific clones and E7-related motifs did.

As to this clone: Its antigen is currently unknown.

Generated by immunoSEQ multiplex PCR, the TCRdb table keeps only in-frame clones and is missing some. The sample yields tens of thousands of clones, 84% seen once. Germline V gene data show CDR1 as MNHNS and CDR2 as SASEGT. The CDR3 loop spans 14 amino acids. V was trimmed by 4 bases and J by 4 bases, leaving 11 bases between them. This sequence was found in a human donor with HPV-associated anogenital cancer. The rearrangement links TRBV6-1 to TRBJ1-3; D may be TRBD1 (6 bases). The material was blood, obtained from a patient who underwent chemoradiotherapy. The CDR3 protein is CASSGTDLGNTIYF. For the CDR3, the DNA is TGTGCCAGCAGTGGGACAGACCTAGGAAACACCATATATTTT.